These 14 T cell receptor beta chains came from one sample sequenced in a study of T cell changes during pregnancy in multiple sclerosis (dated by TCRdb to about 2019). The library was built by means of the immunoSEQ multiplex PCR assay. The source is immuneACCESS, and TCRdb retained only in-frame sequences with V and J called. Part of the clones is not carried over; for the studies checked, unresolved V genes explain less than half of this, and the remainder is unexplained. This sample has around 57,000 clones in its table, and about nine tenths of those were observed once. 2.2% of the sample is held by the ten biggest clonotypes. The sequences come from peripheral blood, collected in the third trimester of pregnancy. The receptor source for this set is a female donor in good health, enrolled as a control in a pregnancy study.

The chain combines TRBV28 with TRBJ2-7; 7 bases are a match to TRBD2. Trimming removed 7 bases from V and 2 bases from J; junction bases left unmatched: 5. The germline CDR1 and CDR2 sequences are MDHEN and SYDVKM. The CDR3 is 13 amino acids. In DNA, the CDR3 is TGTGCCAGCAATCTAGCGGTTACCTACGAGCAGTACTTC. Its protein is CASNLAVTYEQYF.

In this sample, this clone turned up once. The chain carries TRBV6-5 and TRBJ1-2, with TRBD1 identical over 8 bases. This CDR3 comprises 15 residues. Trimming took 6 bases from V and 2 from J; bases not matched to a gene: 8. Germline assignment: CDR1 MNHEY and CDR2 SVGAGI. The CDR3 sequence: CASRGTGLQNYGYTF. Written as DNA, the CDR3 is TGTGCCAGCAGGGGGACAGGCCTACAAAACTATGGCTACACCTTC.

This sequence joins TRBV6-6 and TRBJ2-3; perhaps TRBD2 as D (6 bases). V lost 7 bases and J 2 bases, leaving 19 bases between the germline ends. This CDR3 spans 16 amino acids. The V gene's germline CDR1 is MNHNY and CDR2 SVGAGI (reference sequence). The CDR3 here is CASTFGGTPPTDTQYF. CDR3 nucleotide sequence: TGTGCCAGCACGTTCGGCGGGACTCCTCCCACAGATACGCAGTATTTT.

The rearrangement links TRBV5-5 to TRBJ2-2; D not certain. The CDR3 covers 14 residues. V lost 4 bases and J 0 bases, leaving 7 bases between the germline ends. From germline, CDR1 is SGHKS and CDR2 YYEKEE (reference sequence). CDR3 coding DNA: TGTGCCAGCAGCCGAAGCGCGAACACCGGGGAGCTGTTTTTT. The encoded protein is CASSRSANTGELFF.

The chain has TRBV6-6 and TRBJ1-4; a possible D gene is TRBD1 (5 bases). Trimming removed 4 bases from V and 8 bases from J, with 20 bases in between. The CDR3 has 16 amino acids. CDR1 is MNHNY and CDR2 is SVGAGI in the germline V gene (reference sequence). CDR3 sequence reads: CASSFLSPREGEKLFF. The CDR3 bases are TGTGCCAGCAGTTTTCTTAGTCCCAGGGAGGGAGAAAAACTGTTTTTT.

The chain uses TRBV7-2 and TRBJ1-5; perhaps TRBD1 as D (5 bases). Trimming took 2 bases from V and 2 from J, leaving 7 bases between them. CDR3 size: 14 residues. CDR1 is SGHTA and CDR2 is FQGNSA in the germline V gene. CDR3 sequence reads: CASSLQQGNQPQHF. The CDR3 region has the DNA TGTGCCAGCAGCTTACAACAGGGCAATCAGCCCCAGCATTTT.

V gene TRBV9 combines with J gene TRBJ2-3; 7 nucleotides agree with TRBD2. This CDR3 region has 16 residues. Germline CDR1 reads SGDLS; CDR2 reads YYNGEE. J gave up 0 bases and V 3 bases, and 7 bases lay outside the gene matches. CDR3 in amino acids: CASSGGGARSTDTQYF. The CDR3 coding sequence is TGTGCCAGCAGCGGCGGGGGAGCCCGAAGCACAGATACGCAGTATTTT. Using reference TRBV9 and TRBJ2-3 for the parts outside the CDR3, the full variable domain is DSGVTQTPKHLITATGQRVTLRCSPRSGDLSVYWYQQSLDQGLQFLIQYYNGEERAKGNILERFSAQQFPDLHSELNLSSLELGDSALYFCASSGGGARSTDTQYFGPGTRLTVL.

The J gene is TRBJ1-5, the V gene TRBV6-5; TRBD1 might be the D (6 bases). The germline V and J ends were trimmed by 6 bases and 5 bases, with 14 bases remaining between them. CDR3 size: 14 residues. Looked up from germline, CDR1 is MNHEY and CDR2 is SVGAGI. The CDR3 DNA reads TGTGCCAGCAGGCTTACAGGGATCCATCAGCCCCAGCATTTT. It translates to CASRLTGIHQPQHF.

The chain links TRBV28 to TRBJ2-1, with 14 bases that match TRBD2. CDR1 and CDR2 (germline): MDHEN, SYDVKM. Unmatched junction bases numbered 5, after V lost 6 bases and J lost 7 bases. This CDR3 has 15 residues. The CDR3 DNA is TGTGCCAGCAGGGGGACTAGCGGGAGAATTAATGAGCAGTTCTTC. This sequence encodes CASRGTSGRINEQFF.

The CDR3 loop is CASSSRVGRRELFF. As DNA, the CDR3 is TGTGCCAGCAGCTCGCGGGTAGGCCGCCGGGAGCTGTTTTTT. This chain links TRBV7-8 with TRBJ2-2, with D perhaps TRBD2 (5 bases). The germline V gene encodes CDR1 SGHVS and CDR2 FQNEAQ. Deletions cut 4 bases from V and 9 bases from J, with 15 bases between. The CDR3 is 14 residues long.

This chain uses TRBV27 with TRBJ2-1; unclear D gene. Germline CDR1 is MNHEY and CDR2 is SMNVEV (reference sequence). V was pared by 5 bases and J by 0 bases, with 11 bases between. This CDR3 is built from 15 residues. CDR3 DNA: TGTGCCAGCAGTCCCGGTCCTAGCTCCTACAATGAGCAGTTCTTC. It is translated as CASSPGPSSYNEQFF.

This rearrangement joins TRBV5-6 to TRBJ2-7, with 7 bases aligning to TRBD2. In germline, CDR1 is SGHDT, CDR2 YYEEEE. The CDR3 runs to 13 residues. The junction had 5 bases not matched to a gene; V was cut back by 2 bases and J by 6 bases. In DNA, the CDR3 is TGTGCCAGCAGCTTCGGGGGGTCGGGCGAGCAGTACTTC. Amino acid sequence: CASSFGGSGEQYF. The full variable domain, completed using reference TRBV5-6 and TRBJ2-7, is DAGVTQSPTHLIKTRGQQVTLRCSPKSGHDTVSWYQQALGQGPQFIFQYYEEEERQRGNFPDRFSGHQFPNYSSELNVNALLLGDSALYLCASSFGGSGEQYFGPGTRLTVT.

The CDR3, as DNA: TGTGCCAGCAGCACTAGGGCGGGAGGGGCGTACGAGCAGTACTTC. It codes for CASSTRAGGAYEQYF. The chain combines TRBV21-1 with TRBJ2-7; the D call TRBD2 from the table was never checked on the DNA. TRBV21-1 has pseudogene status. The CDR3 loop spans 15 amino acids.

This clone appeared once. This CDR3 reads CATSRSHPVEGTDTQYF. In DNA, the CDR3 is TGTGCCACCAGCAGATCCCACCCTGTCGAGGGCACAGATACGCAGTATTTT. V usage is TRBV15 and J usage is TRBJ2-3; no clear D gene. Trimming left V 2 bases short and J 1 base short, with 16 bases between. There are 17 residues in the CDR3. Germline V CDR1 and CDR2: LNHNV, YYDKDF (reference sequence).